This TCR beta chain is from a study of T cell responses to AZD1222 COVID-19 vaccine. In the study overall: Investigators merged groups given second doses at roughly 4 or roughly 12 weeks. Study-wide findings and caveats: Clonal diversity may have been underestimated in mostly white British donors.

This CDR3 is built from 14 residues. Trimming stripped 1 base from V and 7 bases from J, with 12 bases between. Germline values: CDR1 SGHRS, CDR2 YFSETQ. As to this clone: Its antigen is unidentified.

Clones were read by immunoSEQ multiplex PCR, and TCRdb kept only the in-frame ones, dropping some. Among under 95,000 clones listed, roughly 90% were seen once. This chain joins TRBV5-1 and TRBJ2-1; D might be TRBD1 or TRBD2, each matching 5 bases. The specimen was peripheral blood, collected on day 0 of AZD1222 vaccination. The source is an adult in good health. The CDR3 nucleotides read TGCGCCAGCAGCTTGCCTGGGGGAGAAAATGAGCAGTTCTTC. The encoded protein is CASSLPGGENEQFF.